One and the same sample provided the 5 T cell receptor beta chains below, sequenced in a study of T cell clones after liver transplantation. This table comes from immunoSEQ multiplex PCR, and its TCRdb copy is limited to in-frame clones, with some not included. The sample has 75,000 to 100,000 clones, roughly 82% seen once; the top ten hold roughly 0.44%. The sample in question was CD4+ T cells from blood, obtained about 46 months after liver transplant. These receptors came from a human patient who received a liver transplant. The graft donor may have given rise to some T cells.

This clone was observed a handful of times. J is TRBJ2-7 and V is TRBV7-2; D call uncertain. The V gene's germline CDR1 is SGHTA and CDR2 FQGNSA. Between the trimmed V and J ends, which lost 1 base and 2 bases, there was a span of 12 bases. The CDR3 contains 15 residues. The CDR3 region is CASSLGQAPTYEQYF. The CDR3 nucleotides are TGTGCCAGCAGCTTAGGGCAGGCACCCACCTACGAGCAGTACTTC.

The genes are TRBV18 and TRBJ2-7; 14 nucleotides align to TRBD2. Germline V gene lookup returns CDR1 KGHSH and CDR2 LQKENI. J gave up 7 bases and V 3 bases, and 5 bases lay outside the gene matches. This CDR3 contains 15 residues. CDR3: CASSPPGLAGDEQYF. Written as DNA, the CDR3 is TGTGCCAGCTCACCTCCGGGACTAGCGGGAGATGAGCAGTACTTC.

This sequence joins TRBV5-1 and TRBJ2-2, with a weak D call TRBD2 (5 bases). The CDR3 runs to 14 residues. V lost 2 bases to trimming and J lost 3 bases, with 8 bases between them. Germline V gene lookup returns CDR1 SGHRS and CDR2 YFSETQ. As DNA, the CDR3 is TGCGCCAGCAGCTTAGGCGGGCACACCGGGGAGCTGTTTTTT. Its translation is CASSLGGHTGELFF.

This rearrangement joins TRBV11-2 to TRBJ2-2; 14 bases match TRBD2. Germline values: CDR1 SGHAT, CDR2 FQNNGV. With V trimmed by 5 bases and J by 11 bases, 4 bases remained unmatched. The CDR3 is 14 residues long. This chain's CDR3 is CASSAGLAGVELFF. Here the CDR3 DNA reads TGTGCCAGCAGCGCGGGACTAGCGGGAGTAGAGCTGTTTTTT.

The rearrangement links TRBV4-1 to TRBJ1-4; no reliable D call. Trimming removed 4 bases at V and 1 base at J, with 10 bases between. Germline values: CDR1 MGHRA, CDR2 YSYEKL. The CDR3 consists of 15 residues. The CDR3 loop reads CASSPLRITNEKLFF. For the CDR3, the DNA is TGCGCCAGCAGCCCTCTGCGGATAACTAATGAAAAACTGTTTTTT.